One and the same sample provided the 5 T cell receptor beta chains below, sequenced in a study of naive and memory T cell subsets. An equimolar mix of two oligonucleotides served as the beta constant-region primer for TRBC1 and TRBC2. Ligated cDNA was amplified by four rounds of PCR with nested alpha and beta constant-region primers and SP2. TCRdb re-called the UMI-ligation and nested PCR reads with MiXCR, one entry per CDR3 protein. The sample lists just over 80,000 distinct CDR3 sequences; approximately 10% were seen once. Sequenced material: naive CD8+ T cells from blood. These TCRs come from a human donor in good health.

The chain uses TRBV12-5 and TRBJ2-2; the match to TRBD2 covers 9 bases. Germline trimming cut 0 bases from V and 11 bases from J; bases unmatched to any gene: 10. From germline, CDR1 is LGHNT and CDR2 FRNRAP. This CDR3 is built from 16 residues. This CDR3 is CASGLVQGLARGELFF. CDR3 coding DNA: TGTGCTAGTGGTTTGGTACAAGGACTAGCGCGAGGAGAGCTGTTTTTT. Using reference TRBV12-5 and TRBJ2-2 for the parts outside the CDR3, the full variable domain is DARVTQTPRHKVTEMGQEVTMRCQPILGHNTVFWYRQTMMQGLELLAYFRNRAPLDDSGMPKDRFSAEMPDATLATLKIQPSEPRDSAVYFCASGLVQGLARGELFFGEGSRLTVL.

CDR3 sequence (DNA): TGTGCCAGCAGTTTAGGTGGGGGGCGCGTCCACGAGCAGTACTTC. Encoded protein: CASSLGGGRVHEQYF. The chain combines TRBV12-3 or TRBV12-4 with TRBJ2-7; either TRBD1 or TRBD2 may fit D (6 bases each). V lost 1 base, J lost 5 bases, and 15 bases lay in between. The CDR3 loop spans 15 amino acids.

This clonotype came up many times. This sequence joins TRBV4-1 and TRBJ2-1, with a possible D match to TRBD2 (5 bases). Deletions cut 6 bases from V and 0 bases from J, with 12 bases between. This CDR3 comprises 15 residues. Germline lookup yields CDR1 MGHRA and CDR2 YSYEKL. The CDR3 loop reads CASSTRESSYNEQFF. The CDR3 bases are TGCGCCAGCAGTACTAGGGAAAGCTCCTACAATGAGCAGTTCTTC.

Many counts were recorded for this clonotype. The rearrangement joins TRBV29-1 to TRBJ2-3; D gene ambiguous. Trimming left V 1 base short and J 6 bases short, with 14 bases between. Germline values: CDR1 SQVTM, CDR2 ANQGSEA. This CDR3 spans 14 amino acids. CDR3 sequence reads: CSVEVRLELDTQYF. The CDR3 DNA sequence: TGCAGCGTTGAAGTCCGACTTGAACTGGATACGCAGTATTTT.

This clonotype was counted between two and nine times. The chain uses TRBV15 and TRBJ2-1, with 8 bases fitting TRBD1. Looked up from germline, CDR1 is LNHNV and CDR2 is YYDKDF (reference sequence). The CDR3 is 20 residues long. V shed 6 bases, J shed 8 bases, and the junction held 27 bases outside the gene matches. Here the CDR3 reads CATSDPRDRPFGRPEDEQFF. The CDR3 nucleotides are TGTGCCACCAGTGATCCCCGGGACAGGCCTTTTGGGAGGCCCGAGGATGAGCAGTTCTTC.